The next 6 T cell receptor beta chains were all read from a single sample in a study of cytomegalovirus exposure and HLA in healthy donors. The PCR was carried out with 60 Vbeta primers and 13 Jbeta primers. The table came from immunoSEQ multiplex PCR; TCRdb's copy has only in-frame clones and leaves some out. The sample has 250,000 to 350,000 clones; 80% to 90% are singletons. The sequenced sample was PBMCs. The receptors derive from a woman aged 18-30 years in good health and CMV-seronegative.

This clone occurred once. The chain employs TRBV11-1 and TRBJ2-3; TRBD2 might be the D (6 bases). V was clipped by 5 bases and J by 3 bases, with 18 bases between them. Per germline, CDR1 SGHAT and CDR2 FQDESV (reference sequence). There are 16 residues in the CDR3. CDR3 in DNA: TGTGCCAGCAGCGATGTAGCGCGGGAACCTACAGATACGCAGTATTTT. Protein: CASSDVAREPTDTQYF.

The chain links TRBV4-1 to TRBJ2-3; 16 positions agree with TRBD2. The V gene end was trimmed by 3 bases and the J gene end by 4 bases; junction bases not matched to a gene: 19. Germline V gene data show CDR1 as MGHRA and CDR2 as YSYEKL. The CDR3 runs to 22 residues. The CDR3 spells CASSHSVRVPGLAGGLPDTQYF. The CDR3 coding sequence is TGCGCCAGCAGCCATTCCGTACGTGTACCGGGACTAGCGGGGGGGCTACCAGATACGCAGTATTTT.

This chain uses TRBV12-5 with TRBJ1-6; 8 nucleotides line up with TRBD1. CDR3 size: 18 residues. Germline lookup yields CDR1 LGHNT and CDR2 FRNRAP. Unmatched junction bases numbered 11, after V lost 0 bases and J lost 7 bases. CDR3 region: CASGLVRQGSYGNSPLHF. DNA of the CDR3: TGTGCTAGTGGTTTGGTAAGACAGGGGTCATATGGGAATTCACCCCTCCACTTT.

This clone was counted only a few times. CDR3 in amino acids: CASSLADYQETQYF. The DNA for the CDR3 is TGTGCCAGCAGCTTAGCGGACTATCAAGAGACCCAGTACTTC. V gene TRBV7-2 combines with J gene TRBJ2-5; D possibly corresponds to TRBD2 (6 bases). Trimming shortened V by 0 bases and J by 2 bases, and 7 bases separated the two germline ends. This CDR3 comprises 14 residues. Germline V CDR1 and CDR2: SGHTA, FQGNSA. Filled out from reference TRBV7-2 and TRBJ2-5, the complete variable domain reads GAGVSQSPSNKVTEKGKDVELRCDPISGHTALYWYRQSLGQGLEFLIYFQGNSAPDKSGLPSDRFSAERTGGSVSTLTIQRTQQEDSAVYLCASSLADYQETQYFGPGTRLLVL.

The rearrangement links TRBV4-2 to TRBJ1-6, with TRBD1 matching over 7 bases. Germline-derived CDR1 and CDR2 are LGHNA and YNFKEQ. The CDR3 runs 15 residues. Trimming cost V 5 bases and J 7 bases; bases outside gene matches: 8. The CDR3 loop is CASSESGGPNSPLHF. CDR3 DNA: TGTGCCAGCAGCGAATCAGGGGGACCAAATTCACCCCTCCACTTT.

In nucleotides, the CDR3 is TGTGCCAGCAGGGGCCAGGGTCTGGTCGGGGAGCTGTTTTTT. Encoded protein: CASRGQGLVGELFF. The chain uses TRBV6-1 and TRBJ2-2; D might be TRBD1 (5 bases). V lost 6 bases to trimming and J lost 7 bases, with 15 bases between them. Germline CDR1 and CDR2: MNHNS and SASEGT. The CDR3 totals 14 residues.